This record looks at one T cell receptor beta chain sequence and its context. TCRdb keeps only in-frame clones here, not all; method: immunoSEQ multiplex PCR. The sample lists a few hundred thousand clones; nearly 90% were seen once. The sample comes from a study of blood T cell repertoires in COVID-19. On the study more broadly: Sources were T cells, B-cell-depleted T cells, or PBMCs; the material itself was cDNA or gDNA.

During active infection, Seattle patients enrolled and were then monitored through disease. Germline-derived CDR1 and CDR2 are SEHNR and FQNEAQ (reference sequence). The CDR3 has 13 amino acids. The V gene end was trimmed by 3 bases and the J gene end by 4 bases; junction bases not matched to a gene: 0. This TCR was recovered from an older woman with COVID-19, enrolled during active disease. Sequencing used peripheral blood. This sequence joins TRBV7-9 and TRBJ1-5; 7 bases align to TRBD1. The CDR3 DNA reads as TGTGCCAGCAGCTTGGGACAGAATCAGCCCCAGCATTTT. The encoded protein is CASSLGQNQPQHF.